This T cell receptor beta chain was profiled in a study of blood T cell repertoires in COVID-19. Study-wide context: T cells, B-cell-depleted T cells, or PBMCs supplied cDNA or gDNA.

Original processing methods: Reference gene primer amplification yielded estimated nucleated cell counts. Repertoires were generated with immunoSEQ multiplex PCR, while TCRdb's copy carries only in-frame clones and drops some. That table gives V, J and clone size, and the DNA gave D and trimming. The table records roughly 230,000 clones, approximately 84% of them present only once. In germline, CDR1 is SEHNR, CDR2 FQNEAQ (reference sequence). The ends were cut back, 3 bases at V and 0 bases at J, with 12 bases in the middle. There are 15 residues in the CDR3. The clonotype originates from a woman in her 50s who had been exposed to COVID-19. What was sequenced was PBMCs or T cells enriched from blood (not recorded which). The chain uses TRBV7-9 and TRBJ2-7; D is possibly TRBD1 (6 bases). This chain's CDR3 is CASSFVGTLSYEQYF. In DNA, the CDR3 is TGTGCCAGCAGCTTCGTCGGGACACTCTCCTACGAGCAGTACTTC. The entire variable domain, with the rest obtained from reference TRBV7-9 and TRBJ2-7, is as follows: DTGVSQNPRHKITKRGQNVTFRCDPISEHNRLYWYRQTLGQGPEFLTYFQNEAQLEKSRLLSDRFSAERPKGSFSTLEIQRTEQGDSAMYLCASSFVGTLSYEQYFGPGTRLTVT.